This T cell receptor (beta chain) was sequenced in a study of blood T cell repertoires in COVID-19. This table comes from immunoSEQ multiplex PCR, and its TCRdb copy is limited to in-frame clones, with some not included. Here the sample spans around 250,000 clones, approximately 91% being singletons. In germline, CDR1 is LGHDT, CDR2 YNNKEL (reference sequence). CDR3 length: 19 amino acids. Trimming cost V 1 base and J 3 bases; bases outside gene matches: 13. The J gene is TRBJ1-4, the V gene TRBV3-1 (or the pseudogene TRBV3-2); 8 positions match TRBD1. Sequencing was carried out using peripheral blood. The TCR sequence derives from a human donor in a cohort sampled during active COVID-19. CDR3 in DNA: TGTGCCAGCAGCCAAGGGGTGGGGACAGGTCCGATAGCTAATGAAAAACTGTTTTTT. This codes for CASSQGVGTGPIANEKLFF.